This T cell receptor (beta chain) is from a study of T cell responses to AZD1222 COVID-19 vaccine. The count of this clone is one. Germline V gives CDR1 SGHRS, CDR2 YFSETQ. This CDR3 spans 13 amino acids. The V end was cut by 0 bases, the J end by 9 bases, with 7 bases between. Assay: immunoSEQ multiplex PCR; the TCRdb copy retains only in-frame clones and omits some. The sample lists about 140,000 clones; 89% were seen once. This TCR came from an adult in good health. Source: peripheral blood, taken on day 0 of AZD1222 vaccination. This chain uses TRBV5-1 with TRBJ1-6, with D hard to call. The CDR3: CASSLGAGSPLHF. In DNA, the CDR3 is TGCGCCAGCAGCTTGGGTGCAGGTTCACCCCTCCACTTT.